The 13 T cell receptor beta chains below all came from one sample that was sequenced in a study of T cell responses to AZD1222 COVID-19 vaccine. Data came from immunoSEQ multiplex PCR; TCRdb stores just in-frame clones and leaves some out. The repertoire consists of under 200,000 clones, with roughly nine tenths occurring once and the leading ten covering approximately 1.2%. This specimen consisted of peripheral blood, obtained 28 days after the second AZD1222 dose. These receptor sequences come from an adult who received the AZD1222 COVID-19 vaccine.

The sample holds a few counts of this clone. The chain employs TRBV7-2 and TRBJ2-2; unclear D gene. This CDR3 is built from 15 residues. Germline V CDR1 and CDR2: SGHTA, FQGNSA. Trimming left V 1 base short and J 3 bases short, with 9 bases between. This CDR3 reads CASSLESLYTGELFF. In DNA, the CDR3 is TGTGCCAGCAGCTTAGAATCTCTCTACACCGGGGAGCTGTTTTTT.

The CDR3 DNA reads as TGTGCCACCTCAGCGGGGGGCCTAAACCAAGAGACCCAGTACTTC. This codes for CATSAGGLNQETQYF. The chain couples TRBV19 to TRBJ2-5, with TRBD2 matching 9 bases. The CDR3 extends over 15 amino acids. The V and J ends lost 10 bases and 0 bases, in that order; junction bases with no gene match: 9. Germline V CDR1 and CDR2: LNHDA, SQIVND (reference sequence).

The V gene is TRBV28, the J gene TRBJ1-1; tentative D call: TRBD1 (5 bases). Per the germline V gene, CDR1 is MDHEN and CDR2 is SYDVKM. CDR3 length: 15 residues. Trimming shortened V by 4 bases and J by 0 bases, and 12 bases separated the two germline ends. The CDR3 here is CASSYPRAMNTEAFF. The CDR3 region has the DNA TGTGCCAGCAGTTACCCCAGGGCCATGAACACTGAAGCTTTCTTT. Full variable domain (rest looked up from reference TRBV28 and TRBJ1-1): DVKVTQSSRYLVKRTGEKVFLECVQDMDHENMFWYRQDPGLGLRLIYFSYDVKMKEKGDIPEGYSVSREKKERFSLILESASTNQTSMYLCASSYPRAMNTEAFFGQGTRLTVV.

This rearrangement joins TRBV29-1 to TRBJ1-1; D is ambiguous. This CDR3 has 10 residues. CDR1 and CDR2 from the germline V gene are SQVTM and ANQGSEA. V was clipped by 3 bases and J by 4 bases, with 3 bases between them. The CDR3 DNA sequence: TGCAGCGTTGAGGGCACTGAAGCTTTCTTT. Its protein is CSVEGTEAFF.

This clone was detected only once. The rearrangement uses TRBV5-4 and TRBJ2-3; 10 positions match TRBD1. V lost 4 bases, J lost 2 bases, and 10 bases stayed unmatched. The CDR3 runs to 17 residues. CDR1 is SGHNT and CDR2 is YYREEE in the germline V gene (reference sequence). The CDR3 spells CASSAPPTGGYTDTQYF. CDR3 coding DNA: TGTGCCAGCAGCGCACCCCCGACAGGGGGCTACACAGATACGCAGTATTTT.

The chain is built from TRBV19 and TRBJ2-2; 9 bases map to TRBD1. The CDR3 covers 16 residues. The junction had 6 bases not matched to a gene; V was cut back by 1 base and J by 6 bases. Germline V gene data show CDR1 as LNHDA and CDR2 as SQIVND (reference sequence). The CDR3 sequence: CASSIGTGGAAGELFF. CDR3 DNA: TGTGCCAGTAGTATAGGTACAGGGGGCGCGGCCGGGGAGCTGTTTTTT.

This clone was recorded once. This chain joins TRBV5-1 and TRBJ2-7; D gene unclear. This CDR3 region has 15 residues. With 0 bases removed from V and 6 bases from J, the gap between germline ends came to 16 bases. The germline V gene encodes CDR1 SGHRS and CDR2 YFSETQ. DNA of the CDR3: TGCGCCAGCAGCTTGGGAAGGGTCCCCACCGGCGAGCAGTACTTC. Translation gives CASSLGRVPTGEQYF.

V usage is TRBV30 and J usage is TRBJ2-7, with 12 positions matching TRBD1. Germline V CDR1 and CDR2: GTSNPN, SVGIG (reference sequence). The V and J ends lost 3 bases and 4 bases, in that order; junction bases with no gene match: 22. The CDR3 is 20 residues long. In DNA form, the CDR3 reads TGTGCCTGGAGCGGGGGGACAGGGGGCAGACCAGGGGACCGATGGTACGAGCAGTACTTC. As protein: CAWSGGTGGRPGDRWYEQYF.

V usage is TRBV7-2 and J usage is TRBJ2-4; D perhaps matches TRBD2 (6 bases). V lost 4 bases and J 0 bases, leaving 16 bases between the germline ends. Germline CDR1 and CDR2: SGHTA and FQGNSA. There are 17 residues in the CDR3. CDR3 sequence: CASSSAGGLLAKNIQYF. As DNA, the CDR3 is TGTGCCAGCAGCTCCGCCGGGGGTCTTCTAGCCAAAAACATTCAGTACTTC.

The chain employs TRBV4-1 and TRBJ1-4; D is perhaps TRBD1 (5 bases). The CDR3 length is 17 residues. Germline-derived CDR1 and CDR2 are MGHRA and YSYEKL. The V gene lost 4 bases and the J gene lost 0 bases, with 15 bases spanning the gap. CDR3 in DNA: TGCGCCAGCAGCCGCGGCGGGGCAGGAGCAACTAATGAAAAACTGTTTTTT. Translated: CASSRGGAGATNEKLFF.

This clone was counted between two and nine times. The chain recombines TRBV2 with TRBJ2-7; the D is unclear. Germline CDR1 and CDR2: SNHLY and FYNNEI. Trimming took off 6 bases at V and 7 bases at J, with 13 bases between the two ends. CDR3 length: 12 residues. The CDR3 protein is CASSGTPWEQYF. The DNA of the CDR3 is TGTGCCAGCAGCGGAACTCCGTGGGAGCAGTACTTC.

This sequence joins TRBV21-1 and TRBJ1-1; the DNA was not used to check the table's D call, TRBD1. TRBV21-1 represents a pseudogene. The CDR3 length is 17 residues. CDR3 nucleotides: TGTGCCAGCAGCCCCCATTGGGGACAGGGGGTGAACACTGAAGCTTTCTTT. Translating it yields CASSPHWGQGVNTEAFF.

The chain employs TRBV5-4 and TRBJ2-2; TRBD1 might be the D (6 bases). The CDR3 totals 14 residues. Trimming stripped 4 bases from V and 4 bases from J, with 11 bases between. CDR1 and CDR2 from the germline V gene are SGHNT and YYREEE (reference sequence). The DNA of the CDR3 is TGTGCCAGCAGCACGCAGGGGCGCACCGGGGAGCTGTTTTTT. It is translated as CASSTQGRTGELFF.